These 26 T cell receptor beta chains were sequenced from one sample in a study of persistence of HIV-infected CD4 T cells. Lysates of CMV-infected fibroblasts at around 10 ug/mL stimulated these cells. Memory cells lacking CD40L and CD69 with high CD45RO were sorted. These receptors have no known antigen. The immunoSEQ assay was version 4, run in survey mode. TCRdb's table, derived via immunoSEQ multiplex PCR, lists solely in-frame clones and lacks some. This table has roughly 30,000 clones, more than 75% appearing once. Sample: CD4+ T cells sorted from PBMCs after 18-hour stimulation, taken from a patient who received antiretroviral therapy. The receptors here all came from an adult man with HIV who was CMV-seropositive.

The J gene is TRBJ2-7, the V gene TRBV28; weak D call: TRBD2 (5 bases). The CDR3 has 17 amino acids. V lost 3 bases and J 3 bases, leaving 21 bases between the germline ends. The germline V gene has CDR1 MDHEN and CDR2 SYDVKM. As DNA, the CDR3 is TGTGCCAGCAGTTTTGGAGTGTCGGGAAGAGCCGTCTACGAGCAGTACTTC. Amino acids: CASSFGVSGRAVYEQYF.

V is TRBV10-2 and J is TRBJ2-7; unclear D gene. Germline CDR1 is WSHSY and CDR2 is SAAADI. The CDR3 runs 12 residues. Trimming took off 0 bases at V and 7 bases at J, with 7 bases between the two ends. The CDR3 spells CASSESGLEQYF. The CDR3 nucleotides are TGCGCCAGCAGTGAGTCCGGGCTTGAGCAGTACTTC.

The rearrangement uses TRBV18 and TRBJ2-6; no reliable D call. Deletions cut 2 bases from V and 4 bases from J, with 3 bases between. The CDR3 contains 13 residues. Looked up from germline, CDR1 is KGHSH and CDR2 is LQKENI. The CDR3 sequence: CASSPDGANVLTF. The CDR3, as DNA: TGTGCCAGCTCACCAGACGGGGCCAACGTCCTGACTTTC.

The chain recombines TRBV15 with TRBJ2-3; possibly TRBD2 for D (6 bases). Germline V gene sequence: CDR1 LNHNV, CDR2 YYDKDF (reference sequence). CDR3 length equals 14 residues. V was pared by 3 bases and J by 1 base, with 8 bases between. The CDR3 bases are TGTGCCACCAGCAGCGGGAGTGGCACAGATACGCAGTATTTT. Amino acid sequence: CATSSGSGTDTQYF.

This clone has only one observation. J is TRBJ2-7 and V is TRBV28; 10 nucleotides match TRBD1. V lost 1 base, J lost 6 bases, and 6 bases stayed unmatched. Germline V gene sequence: CDR1 MDHEN, CDR2 SYDVKM. CDR3 length equals 15 residues. The DNA for the CDR3 is TGTGCCAGCAGTTTATCGGGACAGGGGACATTCGAGCAGTACTTC. Amino acid sequence: CASSLSGQGTFEQYF.

This chain links TRBV5-1 with TRBJ2-1, with TRBD1 as a possible D gene (6 bases). V lost 0 bases, J lost 8 bases, and 21 bases lay in between. CDR1 and CDR2 (germline): SGHRS, YFSETQ. CDR3 size: 17 residues. CDR3 bases: TGCGCCAGCAGCTTGGCCCAGACAGGCCAATCGTTCGATGAGCAGTTCTTC. Its translation: CASSLAQTGQSFDEQFF.

The chain combines TRBV2 with TRBJ1-6; tentatively, D is TRBD1 (5 bases). Trimming removed 5 bases at V and 3 bases at J, with 8 bases between. CDR1 and CDR2 from the germline V gene are SNHLY and FYNNEI. The CDR3 runs 14 residues. CDR3 nucleotides: TGTGCCAGCAGTAAGACAGTCTATAATTCACCCCTCCACTTT. Encoded protein: CASSKTVYNSPLHF.

The J gene is TRBJ2-2, the V gene TRBV30; 10 positions match TRBD1. Germline CDR1 reads GTSNPN; CDR2 reads SVGIG (reference sequence). The J segment lost 4 bases and the V segment lost 7 bases, leaving 6 bases of the junction unmatched. The CDR3 is 14 amino acids. The CDR3 DNA reads as TGTGCCTTGAGGACAGGGGGGAGCACCGGGGAGCTGTTTTTT. Protein product: CALRTGGSTGELFF. Together with reference TRBV30 and TRBJ2-2, the CDR3 gives the full variable domain: SQTIHQWPATLVQPVGSPLSLECTVEGTSNPNLYWYRQAAGRGLQLLFYSVGIGQISSEVPQNLSASRPQDRQFILSSKKLLLSDSGFYLCALRTGGSTGELFFGEGSRLTVL.

A single count supports this clone. V usage is TRBV19 and J usage is TRBJ2-7; 10 nucleotides match TRBD2. The CDR3 runs 15 residues. Germline V CDR1 and CDR2: LNHDA, SQIVND (reference sequence). The V gene end was trimmed by 2 bases and the J gene end by 3 bases; junction bases not matched to a gene: 4. CDR3 coding DNA: TGTGCCAGTAGTATAATGTCTAGCGGGGGCTACGAGCAGTACTTC. Its protein is CASSIMSSGGYEQYF.

The chain recombines TRBV5-1 with TRBJ2-5; 7 nucleotides match TRBD1. Trimming at V came to 4 bases and at J to 9 bases, leaving 18 bases not matched to a gene. Germline loops: CDR1 SGHRS, CDR2 YFSETQ. The CDR3 has 16 amino acids. The CDR3 sequence is CASSPIQGSQFSSQYF. CDR3 DNA sequence: TGCGCCAGCAGCCCGATACAGGGGTCCCAGTTTTCGTCCCAGTACTTC.

The chain couples TRBV28 to TRBJ1-1, with D unresolved. Per germline, CDR1 MDHEN and CDR2 SYDVKM. V was trimmed by 5 bases and J by 3 bases, leaving 13 bases between them. The CDR3 is 14 residues long. DNA of the CDR3: TGTGCCAGCAGTGGAGCCTCCGAGGACACTGAAGCTTTCTTT. Protein product: CASSGASEDTEAFF.

The gene calls are TRBV11-1 and TRBJ2-2, with D perhaps given as TRBD1 or TRBD2 (5 bases each). Germline V gene lookup returns CDR1 SGHAT and CDR2 FQDESV (reference sequence). This CDR3 has 16 residues. V was trimmed by 5 bases and J by 1 base, leaving 14 bases between them. CDR3 DNA: TGTGCCAGCAGCCTGCCTCAGGGAGAGAACACCGGGGAGCTGTTTTTT. Protein sequence: CASSLPQGENTGELFF.

The chain is built from TRBV9 and TRBJ1-1; 9 nucleotides line up with TRBD1. Germline values: CDR1 SGDLS, CDR2 YYNGEE. Trimming took 4 bases from V and 1 from J; bases not matched to a gene: 2. This CDR3 has 14 residues. CDR3: CASSRDRANTEAFF. The CDR3 region has the DNA TGTGCCAGCAGCAGGGACAGGGCGAACACTGAAGCTTTCTTT.

This chain links TRBV19 with TRBJ2-7; 7 bases match TRBD1. The germline V gene has CDR1 LNHDA and CDR2 SQIVND (reference sequence). The length of the CDR3 is 12 residues. J gave up 6 bases and V 9 bases, and 8 bases lay outside the gene matches. CDR3 amino acids: CASSDRAREQYF. For the CDR3, the DNA is TGTGCCAGCAGCGACAGGGCTCGCGAGCAGTACTTC.

As to this clone: Other DNA sequences within the sample encode an identical CDR3. J is TRBJ2-3 and V is TRBV18; no reliable D call. CDR1 is KGHSH, CDR2 LQKENI, per germline. The CDR3 runs to 11 residues. V was clipped by 2 bases and J by 3 bases, with 0 bases between them. CDR3 in amino acids: CASSPTDTQYF. In DNA form, the CDR3 reads TGTGCCAGCTCACCAACAGATACGCAGTATTTT.

The chain employs TRBV13 and TRBJ2-7, with D tentatively TRBD2 (5 bases). The ends were cut back, 3 bases at V and 2 bases at J, with 14 bases in the middle. CDR3 length equals 15 residues. Germline V gene lookup returns CDR1 PRHDT and CDR2 FYEKMQ (reference sequence). CDR3 bases: TGTGCCAGCAGCTTTCTGACTCGAGGGACCTACGAGCAGTACTTC. Its protein product is CASSFLTRGTYEQYF.

V usage is TRBV19 and J usage is TRBJ1-2, with D tentatively TRBD1 (6 bases). Trimming removed 1 base at V and 8 bases at J, with 14 bases between. The CDR3 length is 14 residues. In germline, CDR1 is LNHDA, CDR2 SQIVND (reference sequence). CDR3 residues: CASSIAAQGGGYTF. The CDR3 DNA is TGTGCCAGTAGTATAGCTGCACAGGGTGGCGGCTACACCTTC.

This chain connects TRBV21-1 to TRBJ2-7; the table gives TRBD2 as D, unverified against the DNA. TRBV21-1 is designated a pseudogene. The CDR3 covers 14 residues. CDR3 sequence: CASSNPPPLYEQYF. The CDR3, as DNA: TGTGCCAGCAGCAACCCACCCCCACTCTACGAGCAGTACTTC.

This chain links TRBV12-3 or TRBV12-4 with TRBJ1-5; no clear D gene. The CDR3 totals 13 residues. Trimming removed 4 bases at V and 5 bases at J, with 9 bases between. CDR3 residues: CASSWGDDQPQHF. For the CDR3, the DNA is TGTGCCAGCAGTTGGGGTGACGATCAGCCCCAGCATTTT.

V and J are TRBV12-3 or TRBV12-4 and TRBJ2-2; no clear D. Trimming took 6 bases from V and 3 from J, leaving 8 bases between them. This CDR3 spans 13 amino acids. The CDR3 spells CASSFSYTGELFF. CDR3 bases: TGTGCCAGCAGCTTTTCCTACACCGGGGAGCTGTTTTTT.

This rearrangement joins TRBV6-1 to TRBJ1-2, with 9 bases matching TRBD1. Trimming took 2 bases from V and 0 from J; bases not matched to a gene: 4. CDR1 and CDR2 (germline): MNHNS, SASEGT. This CDR3 is 16 amino acids long. The CDR3: CASSESRDRANYGYTF. The CDR3 bases are TGTGCCAGCAGTGAATCCCGGGACAGGGCTAACTATGGCTACACCTTC.

The chain uses TRBV6-6 and TRBJ2-1; the D gene is possibly TRBD1 (6 bases). The CDR3 loop spans 15 amino acids. Germline V gene sequence: CDR1 MNHNY, CDR2 SVGAGI (reference sequence). Deletions cut 5 bases from V and 5 bases from J, with 16 bases between. CDR3 in amino acids: CASSGLGPGDNEQFF. The CDR3 bases are TGTGCCAGCAGTGGCCTCGGGCCAGGGGACAATGAGCAGTTCTTC.

This chain links TRBV27 with TRBJ2-7, with D possibly being TRBD2 (7 bases). Germline V gene lookup returns CDR1 MNHEY and CDR2 SMNVEV (reference sequence). V lost 4 bases, J lost 5 bases, and 18 bases lay in between. The CDR3 runs 15 residues. Written as DNA, the CDR3 is TGTGCCAGCAGTTCATTAGGGGGAGGGACGCACGAGCAGTACTTC. Its translation is CASSSLGGGTHEQYF.

This clone was seen a handful of times. Here the CDR3 reads CASSQTGTTYNSPLHF. The CDR3, as DNA: TGCGCCAGCAGCCAAACCGGGACGACCTATAATTCACCCCTCCACTTT. The chain links TRBV4-1 to TRBJ1-6; perhaps TRBD1 as D (5 bases). V was shortened by 2 bases and J by 2 bases, with 10 bases between the two germline ends. From germline, CDR1 is MGHRA and CDR2 YSYEKL. CDR3 length: 16 amino acids.

This rearrangement joins TRBV7-7 to TRBJ2-2, with TRBD2 matching over 8 bases. Germline lookup yields CDR1 SSHAT and CDR2 FNYEAQ (reference sequence). With V trimmed by 2 bases and J by 0 bases, 2 bases remained unmatched. The CDR3 runs to 16 residues. The CDR3 sequence is CASSLNSGANTGELFF. The CDR3 nucleotides read TGTGCCAGCAGCTTAAATAGCGGGGCGAACACCGGGGAGCTGTTTTTT.

The chain uses TRBV6-1 and TRBJ2-3; 7 nucleotides agree with TRBD2. The trim removed 5 bases at V and 6 bases at J, leaving 11 bases unmatched. Germline CDR1 reads MNHNS; CDR2 reads SASEGT. CDR3 length equals 15 residues. The CDR3 DNA reads TGTGCCAGCAGTCACGGGGCCAGCGGGGTGGATACGCAGTATTTT. Protein sequence: CASSHGASGVDTQYF.